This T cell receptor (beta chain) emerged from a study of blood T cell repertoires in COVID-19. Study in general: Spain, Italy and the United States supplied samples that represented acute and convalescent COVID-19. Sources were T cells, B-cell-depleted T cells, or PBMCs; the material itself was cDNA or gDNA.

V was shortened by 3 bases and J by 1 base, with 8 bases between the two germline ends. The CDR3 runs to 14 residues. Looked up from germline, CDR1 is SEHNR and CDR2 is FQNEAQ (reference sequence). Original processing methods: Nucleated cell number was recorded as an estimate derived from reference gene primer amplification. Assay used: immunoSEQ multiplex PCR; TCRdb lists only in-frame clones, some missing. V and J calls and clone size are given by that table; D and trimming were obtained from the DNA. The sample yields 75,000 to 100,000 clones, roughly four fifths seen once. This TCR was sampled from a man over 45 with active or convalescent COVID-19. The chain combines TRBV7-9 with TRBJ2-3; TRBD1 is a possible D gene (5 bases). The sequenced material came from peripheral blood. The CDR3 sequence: CASSLDIGTDTQYF. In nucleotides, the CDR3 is TGTGCCAGCAGCTTGGACATTGGCACAGATACGCAGTATTTT.